The 30 T cell receptor beta chains in this list originate from one sample, sequenced in a study of CD4 T cells in relation to SARS-CoV-2 and coronaviruses. No antigen is known for these receptors. The method was immunoSEQ multiplex PCR; TCRdb's version includes in-frame clones alone and lacks a portion of them. Of 30,000 to 45,000 clones listed, 77% are singletons. Specimen: memory CD4+ T cells from PBMCs, cultured in vitro. These TCRs come from an adult with COVID-19.

V is TRBV5-4 and J is TRBJ2-1, with 8 bases identical to TRBD2. In germline, CDR1 is SGHNT, CDR2 YYREEE (reference sequence). J gave up 9 bases and V 4 bases, and 18 bases lay outside the gene matches. This CDR3 is built from 17 residues. The CDR3 DNA is TGTGCCAGCAGCCCCCACGAGAGCGAGCGGGAGTGGGTTGAGCAGTTCTTC. Protein product: CASSPHESEREWVEQFF.

The CDR3 here is CASSDSRETDTQYF. CDR3 bases: TGTGCCAGCAGTGACTCGCGGGAGACAGATACGCAGTATTTT. The chain has TRBV6-4 and TRBJ2-3; TRBD2 agrees at 7 bases. CDR1 is MRHNA and CDR2 is SNTAGT in the germline V gene. The CDR3 length is 14 residues. J was trimmed by 3 bases and V by 0 bases; bases with no gene match: 0.

The chain employs TRBV7-3 and TRBJ2-3; D not resolved. The CDR3 loop spans 14 amino acids. V lost 4 bases, J lost 3 bases, and 11 bases lay in between. Germline CDR1 is SGHTA and CDR2 is FQGTGA. CDR3 in DNA: TGTGCCAGCAGCTCTGATCCCTTGACAGATACGCAGTATTTT. Translation: CASSSDPLTDTQYF.

This clone has a handful of counts. The chain combines TRBV10-3 with TRBJ2-5; D gene ambiguous. The germline gives CDR1 ENHRY, CDR2 SYGVKD. This CDR3 has 11 residues. Between the trimmed V and J ends, which lost 10 bases and 1 base, there was a span of 7 bases. The CDR3 region is CATQSQETQYF. CDR3 bases: TGTGCCACTCAAAGCCAAGAGACCCAGTACTTC.

This clone was found once. The chain is built from TRBV5-1 and TRBJ2-7, with 12 bases lining up with TRBD1. V shed 3 bases, J shed 0 bases, and the junction held 10 bases outside the gene matches. The CDR3 covers 18 residues. The germline CDR1 and CDR2 sequences are SGHRS and YFSETQ. The CDR3 DNA reads as TGCGCCAGCAGCTCCGCCGGGACAGGGGGCTGGGGCTCCTACGAGCAGTACTTC. Its translation is CASSSAGTGGWGSYEQYF.

This rearrangement joins TRBV18 to TRBJ2-1; D unresolved. The germline V and J ends were trimmed by 2 bases and 5 bases, with 7 bases remaining between them. The CDR3 sequence is 13 residues long. Germline V lookup: CDR1 KGHSH, CDR2 LQKENI. The CDR3 DNA is TGTGCCAGCTCACCAACATACAACAATGAGCAGTTCTTC. This gives the protein CASSPTYNNEQFF.

The chain has TRBV7-9 and TRBJ2-6; 11 bases are shared with TRBD1. CDR1 is SEHNR and CDR2 is FQNEAQ in the germline V gene (reference sequence). The CDR3 runs 18 residues. The trim removed 7 bases at V and 0 bases at J, leaving 8 bases unmatched. The CDR3 region is CASTFGTGGFSGANVLTF. The DNA for the CDR3 is TGTGCCAGCACCTTCGGGACAGGGGGTTTCTCTGGGGCCAACGTCCTGACTTTC.

Only one count was recorded for this clone. V is TRBV9 and J is TRBJ2-3; 11 nucleotides line up with TRBD2. Germline CDR1 and CDR2: SGDLS and YYNGEE. The trim removed 0 bases at V and 1 base at J, leaving 1 base unmatched. This CDR3 has 16 amino acids. The CDR3 here is CASSVVLAGGTDTQYF. The CDR3 DNA sequence: TGTGCCAGCAGCGTAGTACTAGCGGGAGGCACAGATACGCAGTATTTT.

This chain links TRBV28 with TRBJ2-3, with a tentative D call TRBD1 (6 bases). From germline, CDR1 is MDHEN and CDR2 SYDVKM. This CDR3 has 15 amino acids. Between the trimmed V and J ends, which lost 5 bases and 1 base, there was a span of 13 bases. The CDR3 here is CASSNRGWGTDTQYF. CDR3 in DNA: TGTGCCAGCAGTAATAGGGGGTGGGGCACAGATACGCAGTATTTT.

The chain employs TRBV5-4 and TRBJ1-2, with 10 bases matching TRBD1. J was trimmed by 5 bases and V by 0 bases; bases with no gene match: 4. Germline values: CDR1 SGHNT, CDR2 YYREEE (reference sequence). This CDR3 region has 15 residues. The CDR3 sequence: CASSLGTGGRYGYTF. The CDR3 coding sequence is TGTGCCAGCAGCTTGGGGACAGGGGGTCGGTATGGCTACACCTTC.

J is TRBJ2-7 and V is TRBV5-1; 13 bases line up with TRBD2. Germline trimming cut 2 bases from V and 4 bases from J; bases unmatched to any gene: 12. The germline V gene has CDR1 SGHRS and CDR2 YFSETQ. The CDR3 covers 18 residues. CDR3: CASSLTTSGRARIYEQYF. DNA for the CDR3: TGCGCCAGCAGCTTAACAACTAGCGGGAGGGCCAGGATTTACGAGCAGTACTTC.

This clone has a handful of counts. The chain couples TRBV28 to TRBJ1-1; D gene unclear. Germline CDR1 is MDHEN and CDR2 is SYDVKM. This CDR3 region has 10 residues. V lost 10 bases, J lost 6 bases, and 9 bases lay in between. The CDR3 DNA reads as TGTGCCACCCAGAGCTCTGAAGCTTTCTTT. It is translated as CATQSSEAFF. The whole variable domain, remainder taken from reference TRBV28 and TRBJ1-1, is DVKVTQSSRYLVKRTGEKVFLECVQDMDHENMFWYRQDPGLGLRLIYFSYDVKMKEKGDIPEGYSVSREKKERFSLILESASTNQTSMYLCATQSSEAFFGQGTRLTVV.

The chain carries TRBV15 and TRBJ2-1, with 13 bases identical to TRBD2. The ends lost 5 bases at V and 8 bases at J; junction bases unmatched: 9. This CDR3 region has 16 residues. Per germline, CDR1 LNHNV and CDR2 YYDKDF (reference sequence). CDR3 DNA sequence: TGTGCCACCAGCGGACTACTAGCGGGAGGGGTCGATGAGCAGTTCTTC. It codes for CATSGLLAGGVDEQFF.

CDR3 protein: CASSYVAGSSYNEQFF. The CDR3 nucleotides read TGTGCCAGCAGCTACGTAGCGGGAAGCTCCTACAATGAGCAGTTCTTC. V and J are TRBV6-5 and TRBJ2-1; 8 bases map to TRBD2. The germline V gene has CDR1 MNHEY and CDR2 SVGAGI. Trimming cost V 6 bases and J 0 bases; bases outside gene matches: 7. This CDR3 is 16 amino acids long.

The sample holds a few counts of this clone. This chain links TRBV10-3 with TRBJ1-1, with D perhaps TRBD1 (6 bases). The CDR3 extends over 15 amino acids. Germline-derived CDR1 and CDR2 are ENHRY and SYGVKD. Trimming pared 5 bases from V and 1 base from J, leaving 14 bases between. CDR3 in amino acids: CAISTGTNTNTEAFF. CDR3 coding DNA: TGTGCCATCAGTACCGGGACAAATACGAACACTGAAGCTTTCTTT.

The rearrangement uses TRBV28 and TRBJ2-5; TRBD2 matches at 9 bases. Germline loops: CDR1 MDHEN, CDR2 SYDVKM. The CDR3 is 15 residues long. V lost 1 base to trimming and J lost 4 bases; unmatched junction nucleotides: 4. The CDR3 loop reads CASSLSSGIRETQYF. CDR3 coding DNA: TGTGCCAGCAGTTTATCTAGCGGGATACGAGAGACCCAGTACTTC.

The chain joins TRBV7-8 to TRBJ2-1, with D possibly being TRBD2 (6 bases). Germline loops: CDR1 SGHVS, CDR2 FQNEAQ. The CDR3 consists of 16 residues. Trimming stripped 5 bases from V and 2 bases from J, with 16 bases between. The CDR3 DNA sequence: TGTGCCAGCAGCCCTAGCGACCCAGGCGCCTACAATGAGCAGTTCTTC. It yields the protein CASSPSDPGAYNEQFF.

The chain has TRBV29-1 and TRBJ2-1; 8 bases line up with TRBD1. With 5 bases clipped from V and 4 bases from J, the junction kept 7 bases outside the gene matches. Per the germline V gene, CDR1 is SQVTM and CDR2 is ANQGSEA. CDR3 size: 14 residues. This chain's CDR3 is CSVPDRGFYNEQFF. CDR3 in DNA: TGCAGCGTTCCCGACAGGGGATTTTACAATGAGCAGTTCTTC.

The chain combines TRBV7-9 with TRBJ1-6; D is undetermined. The V end was cut by 2 bases, the J end by 6 bases, with 20 bases between. This CDR3 region has 18 residues. Germline lookup yields CDR1 SEHNR and CDR2 FQNEAQ (reference sequence). CDR3 sequence: CASSLSSASQSFNSPLHF. The CDR3 bases are TGTGCCAGCAGCTTATCCTCCGCGTCACAGAGCTTTAATTCACCCCTCCACTTT.

The CDR3: CASSQAGGSGSEQFF. CDR3 nucleotides: TGTGCCAGCAGCCAAGCGGGAGGGAGTGGAAGTGAGCAGTTCTTC. V usage is TRBV4-2 and J usage is TRBJ2-1, with TRBD2 matching 8 bases. CDR1 and CDR2 (germline): LGHNA, YNFKEQ. The trim removed 1 base at V and 9 bases at J, leaving 8 bases unmatched. This CDR3 is built from 15 residues.

This rearrangement joins TRBV19 to TRBJ2-3; no firm D call. Trimming shortened V by 4 bases and J by 0 bases, and 17 bases separated the two germline ends. The CDR3 sequence is 17 residues long. Germline V gene lookup returns CDR1 LNHDA and CDR2 SQIVND (reference sequence). The CDR3 region has the DNA TGTGCCAGTAGTACTTCTCCGGCGGCAGGTAGCACAGATACGCAGTATTTT. As protein: CASSTSPAAGSTDTQYF. Full variable domain (outside the CDR3, taken from reference TRBV19 and TRBJ2-3): DGGITQSPKYLFRKEGQNVTLSCEQNLNHDAMYWYRQDPGQGLRLIYYSQIVNDFQKGDIAEGYSVSREKKESFPLTVTSAQKNPTAFYLCASSTSPAAGSTDTQYFGPGTRLTVL.

The V and J genes are TRBV5-4 and TRBJ2-7, with 10 bases that match TRBD2. Looked up from germline, CDR1 is SGHNT and CDR2 is YYREEE (reference sequence). The V gene end was trimmed by 3 bases and the J gene end by 5 bases; junction bases not matched to a gene: 8. This CDR3 has 15 residues. CDR3 loop: CASSSPSGSIDEQYF. The CDR3 DNA reads as TGTGCCAGCAGCTCCCCTAGCGGGAGCATTGACGAGCAGTACTTC.

The chain carries TRBV28 and TRBJ1-4; a weak D match, TRBD1 (6 bases). This CDR3 spans 14 amino acids. The germline V gene has CDR1 MDHEN and CDR2 SYDVKM. The V end lost 8 bases, the J end lost 8 bases, and 18 bases lay between the germline ends. The CDR3 sequence is CASGSEGVGEKLFF. DNA for the CDR3: TGTGCCAGCGGCTCAGAGGGGGTCGGAGAAAAACTGTTTTTT.

This chain links TRBV7-2 with TRBJ2-7; 7 bases map to TRBD1. The V gene's germline CDR1 is SGHTA and CDR2 FQGNSA. J was trimmed by 5 bases and V by 5 bases; bases with no gene match: 12. The CDR3 runs to 15 residues. In DNA, the CDR3 is TGTGCCAGCAGCCCCTACAGGGGCCCCATCCACGAGCAGTACTTC. It yields the protein CASSPYRGPIHEQYF.

The chain uses TRBV21-1 and TRBJ2-1; TRBD2 is the table's D call, not checked against the DNA. TRBV21-1 is given as a pseudogene. The CDR3 sequence is 18 residues long. CDR3 in amino acids: CASSSQGLAGPSYNEQFF. DNA for the CDR3: TGTGCCAGCAGCTCCCAGGGGCTAGCGGGCCCCTCCTACAATGAGCAGTTCTTC.

The chain is built from TRBV27 and TRBJ2-1, with D hard to call. Germline CDR1 and CDR2: MNHEY and SMNVEV (reference sequence). V shed 5 bases and J shed 6 bases, with 23 bases lying between them. The CDR3 has 17 residues. CDR3: CASSHQPGSQRGNEQFF. CDR3 nucleotide sequence: TGTGCCAGCAGTCACCAACCGGGCTCACAACGAGGCAATGAGCAGTTCTTC.

This clone was picked up one time. The chain couples TRBV28 to TRBJ2-7, with D hard to call. CDR3 length: 12 amino acids. Trimming took 7 bases from V and 3 from J, leaving 10 bases between them. Germline-derived CDR1 and CDR2 are MDHEN and SYDVKM. CDR3 sequence: CASTSVDYEQYF. The CDR3 nucleotides are TGTGCCAGCACAAGCGTAGACTACGAGCAGTACTTC.

This sequence joins TRBV6-2 or TRBV6-3 and TRBJ2-4; TRBD2 is a possible D gene (6 bases). The length of the CDR3 is 15 residues. Trimming pared 4 bases from V and 7 bases from J, leaving 17 bases between. CDR1 is MNHEY and CDR2 is SVGEGT in the germline V gene. The chain's CDR3 is CASSSGTGARNIQYF. CDR3 in DNA: TGTGCCAGCAGTTCCGGGACGGGAGCTAGGAACATTCAGTACTTC.

The chain has TRBV9 and TRBJ2-3; 10 positions agree with TRBD2. Per the germline V gene, CDR1 is SGDLS and CDR2 is YYNGEE. This CDR3 has 15 residues. Unmatched junction bases numbered 2, after V lost 0 bases and J lost 4 bases. CDR3 DNA sequence: TGTGCCAGCAGCGTAGGGCTAGCGGGAGCAGATACGCAGTATTTT. Amino acids: CASSVGLAGADTQYF.

This chain links TRBV3-1 (or the pseudogene TRBV3-2) with TRBJ2-5; D is perhaps TRBD2 (5 bases). Germline assignment: CDR1 LGHDT and CDR2 YNNKEL (reference sequence). Trimming pared 0 bases from V and 2 bases from J, leaving 10 bases between. This CDR3 region has 15 residues. The CDR3 loop is CASSQEEAVQETQYF. The CDR3 DNA is TGTGCCAGCAGCCAAGAGGAAGCGGTTCAAGAGACCCAGTACTTC.